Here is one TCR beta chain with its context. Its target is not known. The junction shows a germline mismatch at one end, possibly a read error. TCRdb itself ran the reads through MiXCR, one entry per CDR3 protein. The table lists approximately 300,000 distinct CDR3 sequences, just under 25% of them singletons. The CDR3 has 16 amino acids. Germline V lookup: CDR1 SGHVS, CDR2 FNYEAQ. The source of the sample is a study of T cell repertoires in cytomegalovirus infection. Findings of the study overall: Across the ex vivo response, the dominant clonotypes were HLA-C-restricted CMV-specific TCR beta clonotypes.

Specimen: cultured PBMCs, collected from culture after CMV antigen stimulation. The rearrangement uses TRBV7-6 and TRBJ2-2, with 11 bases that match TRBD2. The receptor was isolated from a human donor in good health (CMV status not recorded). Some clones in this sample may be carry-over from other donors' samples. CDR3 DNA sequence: TGTGCCAGCAGCCCACCGGGACTAGCGGTCACCGGGGGGCTGTTTTTT. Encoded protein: CASSPPGLAVTGGLFF.